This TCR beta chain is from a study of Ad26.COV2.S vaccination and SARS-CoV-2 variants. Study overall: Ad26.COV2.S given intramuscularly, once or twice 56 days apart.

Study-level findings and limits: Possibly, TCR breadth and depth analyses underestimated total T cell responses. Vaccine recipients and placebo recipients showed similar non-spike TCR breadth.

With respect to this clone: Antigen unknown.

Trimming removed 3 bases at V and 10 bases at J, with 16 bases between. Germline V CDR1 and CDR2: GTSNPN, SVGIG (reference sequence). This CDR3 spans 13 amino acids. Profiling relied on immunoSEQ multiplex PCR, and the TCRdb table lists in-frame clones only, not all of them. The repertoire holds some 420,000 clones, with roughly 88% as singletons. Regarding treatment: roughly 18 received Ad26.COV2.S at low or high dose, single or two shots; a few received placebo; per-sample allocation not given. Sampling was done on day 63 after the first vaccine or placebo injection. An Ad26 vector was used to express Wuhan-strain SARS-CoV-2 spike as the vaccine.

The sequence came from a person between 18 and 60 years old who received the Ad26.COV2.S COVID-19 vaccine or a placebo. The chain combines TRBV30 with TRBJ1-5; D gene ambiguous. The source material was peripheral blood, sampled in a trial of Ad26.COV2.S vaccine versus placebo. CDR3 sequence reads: CAWRVNPRAPQHF. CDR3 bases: TGTGCCTGGAGGGTCAATCCCCGAGCTCCCCAGCATTTT.